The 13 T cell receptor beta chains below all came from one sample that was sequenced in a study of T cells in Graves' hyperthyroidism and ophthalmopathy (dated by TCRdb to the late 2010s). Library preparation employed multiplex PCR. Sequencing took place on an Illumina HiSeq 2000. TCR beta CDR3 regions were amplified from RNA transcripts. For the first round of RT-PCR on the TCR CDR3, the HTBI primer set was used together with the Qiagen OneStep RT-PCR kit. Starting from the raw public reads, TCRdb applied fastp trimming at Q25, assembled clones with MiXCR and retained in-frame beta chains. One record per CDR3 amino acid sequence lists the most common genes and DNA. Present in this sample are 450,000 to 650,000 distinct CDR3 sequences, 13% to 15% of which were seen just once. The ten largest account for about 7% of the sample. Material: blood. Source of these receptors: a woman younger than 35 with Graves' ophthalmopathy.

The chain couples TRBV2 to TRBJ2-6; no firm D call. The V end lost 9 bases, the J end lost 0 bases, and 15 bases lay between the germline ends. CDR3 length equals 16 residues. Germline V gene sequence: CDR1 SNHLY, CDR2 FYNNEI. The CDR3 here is CASGRRPPSGANVLTF. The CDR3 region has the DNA TGTGCCAGTGGGCGGCGCCCTCCCTCTGGGGCCAACGTCCTGACTTTC.

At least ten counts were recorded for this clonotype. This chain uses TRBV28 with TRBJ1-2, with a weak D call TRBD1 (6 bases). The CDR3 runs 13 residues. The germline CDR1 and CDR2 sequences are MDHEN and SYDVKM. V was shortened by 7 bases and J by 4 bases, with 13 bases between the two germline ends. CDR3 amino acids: CASTPGVPYGYTF. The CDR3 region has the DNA TGTGCCAGCACCCCAGGGGTGCCCTATGGCTACACCTTC.

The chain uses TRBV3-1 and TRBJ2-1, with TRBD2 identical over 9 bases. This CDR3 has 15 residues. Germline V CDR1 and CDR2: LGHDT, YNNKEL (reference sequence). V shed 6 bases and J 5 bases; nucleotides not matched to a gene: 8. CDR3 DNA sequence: TGTGCCAGCAGGTCCGGACTAGCGACCAACAATGAGCAGTTCTTC. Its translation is CASRSGLATNNEQFF.

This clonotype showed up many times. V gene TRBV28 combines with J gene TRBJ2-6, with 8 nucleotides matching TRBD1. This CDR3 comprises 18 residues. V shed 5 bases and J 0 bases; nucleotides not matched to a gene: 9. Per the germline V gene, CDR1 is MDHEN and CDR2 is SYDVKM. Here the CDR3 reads CASSTPGQGFSGANVLTF. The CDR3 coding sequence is TGTGCCAGCAGTACCCCAGGACAGGGCTTCTCTGGGGCCAACGTCCTGACTTTC.

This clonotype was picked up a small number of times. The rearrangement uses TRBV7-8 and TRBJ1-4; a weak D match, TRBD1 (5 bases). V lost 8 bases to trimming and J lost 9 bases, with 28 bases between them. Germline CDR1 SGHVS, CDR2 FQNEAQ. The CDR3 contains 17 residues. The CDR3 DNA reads TGTGCCAGCTTCGCGGGGCGGGGGACCCCAGCACTGAAAAAACTGTTTTTT. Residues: CASFAGRGTPALKKLFF.

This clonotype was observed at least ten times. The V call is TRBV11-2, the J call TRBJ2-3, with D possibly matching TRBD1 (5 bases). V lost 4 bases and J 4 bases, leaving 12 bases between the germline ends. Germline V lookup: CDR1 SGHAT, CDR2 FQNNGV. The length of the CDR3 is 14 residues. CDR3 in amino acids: CASSSWQGSDTQYF. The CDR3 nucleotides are TGTGCCAGCAGCTCCTGGCAGGGCTCAGATACGCAGTATTTT.

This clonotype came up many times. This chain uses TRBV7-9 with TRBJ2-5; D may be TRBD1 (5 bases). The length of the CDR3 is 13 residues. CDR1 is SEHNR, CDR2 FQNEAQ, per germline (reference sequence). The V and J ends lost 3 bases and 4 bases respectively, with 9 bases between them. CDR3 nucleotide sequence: TGTGCCAGCAGCTTTGGGGCCCGAGAGACCCAGTACTTC. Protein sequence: CASSFGARETQYF.

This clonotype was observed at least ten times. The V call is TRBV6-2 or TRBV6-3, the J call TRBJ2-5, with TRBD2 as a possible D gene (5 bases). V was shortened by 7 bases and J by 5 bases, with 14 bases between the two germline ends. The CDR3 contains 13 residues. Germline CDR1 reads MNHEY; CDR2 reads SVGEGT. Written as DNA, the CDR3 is TGTGCCAGCACCCGGGAAGCCGGTGAGACCCAGTACTTC. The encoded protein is CASTREAGETQYF.

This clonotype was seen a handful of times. This CDR3 is CASSYGRAHNSPLHF. CDR3 sequence (DNA): TGTGCCAGCAGTTACGGGAGGGCACATAATTCACCCCTCCACTTT. The chain couples TRBV6-5 to TRBJ1-6; D is unresolved. Trimming stripped 2 bases from V and 5 bases from J, with 10 bases between. Germline V CDR1 and CDR2: MNHEY, SVGAGI. The CDR3 is 15 residues long.

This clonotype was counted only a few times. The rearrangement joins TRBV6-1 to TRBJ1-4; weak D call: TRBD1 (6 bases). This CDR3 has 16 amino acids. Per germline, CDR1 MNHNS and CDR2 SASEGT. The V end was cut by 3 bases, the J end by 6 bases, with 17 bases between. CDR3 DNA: TGTGCCAGCAGTGAGGCAAGGGGGGCAGGCGATGAAAAACTGTTTTTT. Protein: CASSEARGAGDEKLFF.

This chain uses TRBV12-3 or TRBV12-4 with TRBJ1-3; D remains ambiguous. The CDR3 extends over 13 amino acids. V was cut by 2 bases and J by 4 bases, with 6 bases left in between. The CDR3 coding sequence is TGTGCCAGCAGTTTAACACAGGGAAACACCATATATTTT. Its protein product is CASSLTQGNTIYF.

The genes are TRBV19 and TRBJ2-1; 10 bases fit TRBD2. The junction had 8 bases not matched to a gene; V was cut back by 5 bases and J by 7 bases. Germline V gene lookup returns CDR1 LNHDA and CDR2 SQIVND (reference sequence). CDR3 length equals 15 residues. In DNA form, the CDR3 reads TGTGCCAGTAGTCAAGCGGGAGGGCCCCTTAATGAGCAGTTCTTC. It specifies CASSQAGGPLNEQFF.

The DNA of the CDR3 is TGCAGCACAAGGGGGGACTATGGCTACACCTTC. Its protein is CSTRGDYGYTF. This chain links TRBV29-1 with TRBJ1-2, with a tentative D call TRBD1 (6 bases). In germline, CDR1 is SQVTM, CDR2 ANQGSEA. CDR3 length equals 11 residues. V lost 8 bases and J 3 bases, leaving 10 bases between the germline ends.